This TCR beta chain derives from a study of glioma-infiltrating T cells after dendritic cell vaccination. TCRdb keeps only in-frame clones here, not all; method: immunoSEQ multiplex PCR. The table records about 64,000 clones, roughly 86% of them present only once. Specified time point: after dendritic cell vaccination, including at tumor progression/relapse. CDR3 length: 14 residues. The V gene lost 6 bases and the J gene lost 6 bases, with 17 bases spanning the gap. The germline V gene has CDR1 LNHDA and CDR2 SQIVND (reference sequence). The V and J genes are TRBV19 and TRBJ1-1, with D tentatively TRBD1 (5 bases). This sequence originates from a human donor with glioblastoma. The specimen was blood, collected after dendritic cell vaccination. The DNA of the CDR3 is TGTGCCAGTAGGATCGGACCTACGGGGGCTGAAGCTTTCTTT. It translates to CASRIGPTGAEAFF.